This T cell receptor (beta chain) was retrieved from a study of blood T cell repertoires in COVID-19. For the study at large: PBMCs, B-cell-depleted T cells, or T cells provided the cDNA or gDNA that made up the material.

V dropped 3 bases and J dropped 4; count of bases not matched to a gene: 6. The germline V gene encodes CDR1 DFQATT and CDR2 SNEGSKA (reference sequence). The CDR3 has 15 amino acids. Original methodology: Amplification from reference gene primers served as the basis for estimated nucleated cell counts. Clones were read by immunoSEQ multiplex PCR, and TCRdb kept only the in-frame ones, dropping some. D and trimming were read from the DNA, whereas the V and J calls and clone size are those reported in that table. The repertoire holds 300,000 to 350,000 clones, with around 90% as singletons. The chain has TRBV20-1 and TRBJ2-1; 10 nucleotides line up with TRBD1. The sequenced sample consisted of peripheral blood. The source is a woman in her thirties with COVID-19, enrolled during active disease. The CDR3 region has the DNA TGCAGTGCTAGTGGGGACAGGGGTCGATACAATGAGCAGTTCTTC. Amino acid sequence: CSASGDRGRYNEQFF.